This T cell receptor (beta chain) came from a study of T cells in Graves' hyperthyroidism and ophthalmopathy. A remark on this clonotype: Germline is not matched at one junction end, which may reflect a read error.

The CDR3 covers 13 residues. Per germline, CDR1 SGHRS and CDR2 YFSETQ. TCR beta CDR3 regions were amplified from RNA. HTBI primers were employed in a first-round RT-PCR of the TCR CDR3. TCRdb itself ran the multiplex PCR reads through MiXCR, one entry per CDR3 protein. The sample holds about 360,000 distinct CDR3 sequences, 13% seen once. The source material was blood. This TCR came from a woman aged 18 to 35 with Graves' hyperthyroidism. The gene calls are TRBV5-1 and TRBJ1-3; D gene ambiguous. CDR3 nucleotide sequence: TGCGCCAGCAGCTTGGCCCCTGGGAACACCATATATTTT. Its translation is CASSLAPGNTIYF.